These 16 T cell receptor beta chains share one sample of origin, sequenced in a study of blood T cell repertoires in COVID-19. Generated by immunoSEQ multiplex PCR, the TCRdb table keeps only in-frame clones and is missing some. The table lists over 90,000 clones, about 87% of them singletons, with 3% in the top ten. Sequences were obtained from peripheral blood. All receptors come from a man aged 50-60 years with active or convalescent COVID-19.

The rearrangement uses TRBV7-2 and TRBJ2-3; no firm D call. CDR1 SGHTA and CDR2 FQGNSA come from the germline V gene. With 1 base removed from V and 3 bases from J, the gap between germline ends came to 8 bases. The CDR3 contains 14 residues. The CDR3 DNA sequence: TGTGCCAGCAGCTTAGAGCTTTTTACAGATACGCAGTATTTT. Protein product: CASSLELFTDTQYF.

This chain links TRBV18 with TRBJ1-3; 8 bases are a match to TRBD1. The ends lost 2 bases at V and 0 bases at J; junction bases unmatched: 6. The CDR3 spans 17 residues. CDR1 and CDR2 (germline): KGHSH, LQKENI. CDR3 nucleotides: TGTGCCAGCTCACCAACAGAGACAGGGGACTCTGGAAACACCATATATTTT. Translating gives CASSPTETGDSGNTIYF.

CDR3 in amino acids: CASSLGTGNYGYTF. DNA for the CDR3: TGTGCCAGCAGCTTAGGGACAGGGAACTATGGCTACACCTTC. The rearrangement uses TRBV7-8 and TRBJ1-2; 8 positions agree with TRBD1. J was trimmed by 2 bases and V by 1 base; bases with no gene match: 0. CDR3 size: 14 residues. Germline loops: CDR1 SGHVS, CDR2 FQNEAQ.

The chain uses TRBV5-6 and TRBJ2-1, with D possibly TRBD2 on 7 matching bases. Trimming stripped 3 bases from V and 4 bases from J, with 23 bases between. The CDR3 totals 18 residues. The V gene's germline CDR1 is SGHDT and CDR2 YYEEEE. CDR3 DNA: TGTGCCAGCAGCTCCGTCCGGGGGGCCTCTCGTCCTTACAATGAGCAGTTCTTC. It codes for CASSSVRGASRPYNEQFF.

V gene TRBV30 combines with J gene TRBJ2-5; no firm D call. The V gene's germline CDR1 is GTSNPN and CDR2 SVGIG (reference sequence). V dropped 4 bases and J dropped 4 bases, with 7 bases sitting between them. The CDR3 has 11 amino acids. The CDR3 DNA is TGTGCCTGGACGACGGGAGAGACCCAGTACTTC. Protein sequence: CAWTTGETQYF.

This clone turned up a few times. The CDR3 here is CAWSVQDGNTIYF. CDR3 sequence (DNA): TGTGCCTGGAGTGTACAGGATGGAAACACCATATATTTT. This sequence joins TRBV30 and TRBJ1-3, with a possible D match to TRBD1 (5 bases). The V and J ends lost 0 bases and 3 bases respectively, with 6 bases between them. Germline V lookup: CDR1 GTSNPN, CDR2 SVGIG (reference sequence). The CDR3 is 13 amino acids.

Of note for this clone: Other DNA sequences within the sample encode an identical CDR3. V and J are TRBV10-1 and TRBJ2-2, with 8 bases lining up with TRBD2. The CDR3 has 14 residues. Germline V gene data show CDR1 as WNHNN and CDR2 as SYGVQD (reference sequence). V shed 6 bases and J 7 bases; nucleotides not matched to a gene: 7. CDR3 region: CASSPGGPVGELFF. DNA for the CDR3: TGCGCCAGCAGCCCGGGGGGGCCAGTCGGGGAGCTGTTTTTT.

The rearrangement links TRBV3-1 (or the pseudogene TRBV3-2) to TRBJ2-7, with a possible D match to TRBD2 (7 bases). CDR3 length: 19 amino acids. Per germline, CDR1 LGHDT and CDR2 YNNKEL (reference sequence). V was clipped by 2 bases and J by 2 bases, with 25 bases between them. The CDR3 region has the DNA TGTGCCAGCAGCCAACCCCCCCGGGGAGGGGGACTGAAGCCCTACGAGCAGTACTTC. Protein: CASSQPPRGGGLKPYEQYF.

The chain combines TRBV19 with TRBJ2-2; perhaps TRBD2 as D (5 bases). Trimming cost V 6 bases and J 1 base, with 9 bases left between them. CDR3 length equals 14 residues. Germline assignment: CDR1 LNHDA and CDR2 SQIVND (reference sequence). CDR3 in amino acids: CASRTTKNTGELFF. Here the CDR3 DNA reads TGTGCCAGTAGGACTACTAAGAACACCGGGGAGCTGTTTTTT.

In DNA, the CDR3 is TGTGCCAGCAGTTTAATACTAGCGGGGGGGCCCGGGGAGCTGTTTTTT. Its protein is CASSLILAGGPGELFF. The chain employs TRBV28 and TRBJ2-2, with 13 bases lining up with TRBD2. CDR3 size: 16 residues. J was trimmed by 6 bases and V by 2 bases; bases with no gene match: 3. The germline V gene encodes CDR1 MDHEN and CDR2 SYDVKM.

This chain joins TRBV11-2 and TRBJ2-7, with a tentative D call TRBD1 (5 bases). V was clipped by 2 bases and J by 4 bases, with 6 bases between them. CDR3 size: 12 residues. The germline V gene has CDR1 SGHAT and CDR2 FQNNGV. The CDR3 sequence: CASSLQGYEQYV. As DNA, the CDR3 is TGTGCCAGCAGCTTACAGGGTTACGAGCAGTACGTC.

The chain combines TRBV6-1 with TRBJ1-2, with a weak D call TRBD1 (5 bases). Looked up from germline, CDR1 is MNHNS and CDR2 is SASEGT. Trimming removed 1 base at V and 2 bases at J, with 17 bases between. CDR3 size: 17 residues. The CDR3 sequence is CASSEGVDSGGNYGYTF. The CDR3 DNA follows: TGTGCCAGCAGTGAAGGGGTTGACAGCGGGGGAAACTATGGCTACACCTTC.

This chain uses TRBV4-1 with TRBJ2-7, with D maybe TRBD1 (5 bases). V shed 3 bases and J shed 1 base, with 13 bases lying between them. This CDR3 has 15 amino acids. Per germline, CDR1 MGHRA and CDR2 YSYEKL. CDR3 DNA: TGCGCCAGCAGCCATGGCCAGGGCCCATCCTACGAGCAGTACTTC. Protein sequence: CASSHGQGPSYEQYF.

The chain couples TRBV28 to TRBJ2-1; no firm D call. Trimming stripped 8 bases from V and 0 bases from J, with 8 bases between. The CDR3 spans 13 residues. CDR1 MDHEN and CDR2 SYDVKM come from the germline V gene. CDR3 protein: CASGESSYNEQFF. CDR3 bases: TGTGCCAGCGGAGAGAGCTCCTACAATGAGCAGTTCTTC.

V gene TRBV30 combines with J gene TRBJ2-5; tentatively, D is TRBD1 (5 bases). The V gene's germline CDR1 is GTSNPN and CDR2 SVGIG (reference sequence). CDR3 length: 13 amino acids. V was trimmed by 5 bases and J by 4 bases, leaving 14 bases between them. The CDR3 region is CAWDKGVVETQYF. The CDR3, as DNA: TGTGCCTGGGACAAAGGGGTTGTAGAGACCCAGTACTTC.

The rearrangement links TRBV7-2 to TRBJ1-4; 8 nucleotides align to TRBD1. V lost 5 bases to trimming and J lost 2 bases; unmatched junction nucleotides: 4. The CDR3 runs 15 residues. Looked up from germline, CDR1 is SGHTA and CDR2 is FQGNSA. This CDR3 is CASSPRTGTNEKLFF. CDR3 bases: TGTGCCAGCAGCCCCCGGACAGGGACTAATGAAAAACTGTTTTTT.